This passage covers 26 T cell receptor beta chains from one sample sequenced in a study of regulatory T cells in long-lasting Graves disease. Construction of the TCR beta libraries employed iRepertoire HTBI primers in conjunction with Arm-PCR of CDR3 regions. TCRdb itself ran the multiplex PCR reads through MiXCR, one entry per CDR3 protein. The table has 500,000 to 700,000 distinct CDR3 sequences, 30% seen once; the top ten hold around 40%. As for time point: persistent/refractory GD, antithyroid drugs over 5 years with positive TRAb. Extracted PBMC RNA gave rise to the TCR library. The sequencing used peripheral blood mononuclear cells (PBMCs), collected when the disease was refractory, from a patient treated with antithyroid drugs. Receptors were obtained from a female donor with Graves disease.

The chain has TRBV29-1 and TRBJ1-2; D is ambiguous. V shed 4 bases and J shed 4 bases, with 7 bases lying between them. The CDR3 totals 11 residues. Germline values: CDR1 SQVTM, CDR2 ANQGSEA. The CDR3 bases are TGCAGCGTTGCTGCAATCTATGGCTACACCTTC. Amino acids: CSVAAIYGYTF.

This clonotype has a handful of counts. The chain links TRBV6-1 to TRBJ1-1; possibly TRBD1 for D (5 bases). Trimming removed 7 bases from V and 11 bases from J, with 20 bases in between. This CDR3 has 13 amino acids. The germline V gene encodes CDR1 MNHNS and CDR2 SASEGT. CDR3: CASNGGDVGRAFF. The CDR3 region has the DNA TGTGCCAGCAATGGGGGAGATGTGGGGAGGGCTTTCTTT.

The rearrangement links TRBV20-1 to TRBJ1-4; D not resolved. Germline V gives CDR1 DFQATT, CDR2 SNEGSKA (reference sequence). The CDR3 is 15 residues long. V was cut by 1 base and J by 5 bases, with 14 bases left in between. The CDR3 DNA reads TGCAGTGCTAGAGTGAAGGCGCGGCTCAATGAAAAACTGTTTTTT. Protein product: CSARVKARLNEKLFF.

The genes are TRBV14 and TRBJ2-5, with a weak D call TRBD2 (6 bases). Germline assignment: CDR1 SGHDN and CDR2 FVKESK. V lost 4 bases to trimming and J lost 0 bases, with 18 bases between them. This CDR3 spans 17 amino acids. The CDR3 here is CASSPPRVSGYQETQYF. The DNA of the CDR3 is TGTGCCAGCAGCCCCCCTCGGGTTAGCGGTTACCAAGAGACCCAGTACTTC.

The chain uses TRBV5-1 and TRBJ2-5; D is unresolved. Per germline, CDR1 SGHRS and CDR2 YFSETQ. The CDR3 runs to 13 residues. Between the trimmed V and J ends, which lost 1 base and 4 bases, there was a span of 8 bases. DNA for the CDR3: TGCGCCAGCAGCTTGATGGATGGAGAGACCCAGTACTTC. Amino acids: CASSLMDGETQYF.

The rearrangement joins TRBV30 to TRBJ1-1; D gene uncertain. This CDR3 is 13 amino acids long. V lost 5 bases, J lost 0 bases, and 10 bases lay in between. Germline CDR1 GTSNPN, CDR2 SVGIG (reference sequence). In DNA, the CDR3 is TGTGCCTGGGGTGGGAGCCTGAACACTGAAGCTTTCTTT. Protein product: CAWGGSLNTEAFF. The whole variable domain, filled in from reference TRBV30 and TRBJ1-1, reads SQTIHQWPATLVQPVGSPLSLECTVEGTSNPNLYWYRQAAGRGLQLLFYSVGIGQISSEVPQNLSASRPQDRQFILSSKKLLLSDSGFYLCAWGGSLNTEAFFGQGTRLTVV.

This chain connects TRBV6-1 to TRBJ1-2; D call uncertain. The V gene's germline CDR1 is MNHNS and CDR2 SASEGT. V was cut by 5 bases and J by 7 bases, with 14 bases left in between. The CDR3 totals 13 residues. CDR3 in amino acids: CASSLLDRSGYTF. The CDR3 DNA is TGTGCCAGCAGTCTCTTGGACCGGAGTGGCTACACCTTC.

This clonotype turned up a few times. This chain connects TRBV7-2 to TRBJ2-2; TRBD2 is a possible D gene (5 bases). The V end was cut by 5 bases, the J end by 4 bases, with 14 bases between. The CDR3 length is 15 residues. CDR1 SGHTA and CDR2 FQGNSA come from the germline V gene. In DNA, the CDR3 is TGTGCCAGCAGCGCTCATCTGGGAGTCACCGGGGAGCTGTTTTTT. Its protein product is CASSAHLGVTGELFF.

The chain links TRBV5-1 to TRBJ1-1; D is ambiguous. The CDR3 extends over 13 amino acids. The germline gives CDR1 SGHRS, CDR2 YFSETQ. The ends were cut back, 3 bases at V and 6 bases at J, with 12 bases in the middle. The CDR3 spells CASSWENGAEAFF. The CDR3 nucleotides read TGCGCCAGCAGCTGGGAAAATGGCGCTGAAGCTTTCTTT.

The chain joins TRBV6-5 to TRBJ2-2; D uncertain. Germline assignment: CDR1 MNHEY and CDR2 SVGAGI. The CDR3 sequence is 13 residues long. The germline V and J ends were trimmed by 0 bases and 8 bases, with 7 bases remaining between them. The CDR3 sequence is CASSYSRGGELFF. The CDR3 DNA follows: TGTGCCAGCAGTTACTCTCGCGGTGGGGAGCTGTTTTTT.

V gene TRBV19 combines with J gene TRBJ1-1, with D possibly matching TRBD1 (6 bases). The CDR3 length is 15 residues. CDR1 LNHDA and CDR2 SQIVND come from the germline V gene (reference sequence). V lost 6 bases and J lost 1, with 15 bases in between. As DNA, the CDR3 is TGTGCCAGTAGATGGATACCGACAGGGAACACTGAAGCTTTCTTT. This encodes CASRWIPTGNTEAFF.

To note about this clonotype: The CDR3 does not end in the conserved phenylalanine or tryptophan, so this is likely a read error. The chain carries TRBV12-3 or TRBV12-4 and TRBJ2-5, with D possibly being TRBD1 (6 bases). This CDR3 spans 14 amino acids. Trimming left V 7 bases short and J 5 bases short, with 17 bases between. CDR3 bases: TGTGCCAGCACCCTCGGGGTTCAGGGGGAGACCCAGTACTCC. This encodes CASTLGVQGETQYS.

The CDR3 loop is CASGPSISGRGSGANVLTF. DNA for the CDR3: TGCGCCAGCGGTCCCAGCATTTCCGGGAGGGGCTCTGGGGCCAACGTCCTGACTTTC. The gene calls are TRBV5-1 and TRBJ2-6; 8 nucleotides match TRBD2. CDR1 SGHRS and CDR2 YFSETQ come from the germline V gene. The CDR3 runs 19 residues. The V gene end was trimmed by 7 bases and the J gene end by 0 bases; junction bases not matched to a gene: 15.

The chain carries TRBV19 and TRBJ1-5; D is undetermined. Between the trimmed V and J ends, which lost 7 bases and 0 bases, there was a span of 7 bases. The CDR3 is 13 amino acids. CDR1 is LNHDA and CDR2 is SQIVND in the germline V gene (reference sequence). The CDR3 sequence: CASTKYSNQPQHF. CDR3 coding DNA: TGTGCCAGTACCAAGTATAGCAATCAGCCCCAGCATTTT.

This clonotype was observed at least ten times. The CDR3 is CASSPIPDRFDLRNQPQHF. The CDR3 region has the DNA TGTGCCAGCAGTCCTATCCCCGACAGGTTTGATTTACGCAATCAGCCCCAGCATTTT. The rearrangement uses TRBV28 and TRBJ1-5; D may be TRBD1 (6 bases). Germline V gene lookup returns CDR1 MDHEN and CDR2 SYDVKM. Trimming removed 5 bases at V and 2 bases at J, with 25 bases between. This CDR3 has 19 residues.

This clonotype showed up many times. The chain joins TRBV11-2 to TRBJ2-7, with 11 positions matching TRBD2. Trimming took 0 bases from V and 0 from J; bases not matched to a gene: 10. In germline, CDR1 is SGHAT, CDR2 FQNNGV. The CDR3 has 19 residues. CDR3 DNA: TGTGCCAGCAGCTTAGATTCCCAATTAGCGGGAGGGACCTCCTACGAGCAGTACTTC. This sequence encodes CASSLDSQLAGGTSYEQYF.

The chain has TRBV12-5 and TRBJ2-1; 9 bases are a match to TRBD2. With V trimmed by 0 bases and J by 7 bases, 7 bases remained unmatched. CDR1 LGHNT and CDR2 FRNRAP come from the germline V gene. The CDR3 loop spans 16 amino acids. The CDR3 DNA reads as TGTGCTAGTGGTTTGGTACCTGCGGGAGGGCGGAATGAGCAGTTCTTC. Its protein is CASGLVPAGGRNEQFF.

The chain links TRBV3-1 to TRBJ1-3; 8 bases are shared with TRBD1. CDR1 and CDR2 (germline): LGHDT, YNNKEL (reference sequence). The CDR3 runs 16 residues. Trimming cost V 5 bases and J 0 bases; bases outside gene matches: 6. DNA of the CDR3: TGTGCCAGCAGCGCCCGACAGGGGACCTCTGGAAACACCATATATTTT. It specifies CASSARQGTSGNTIYF. Complete variable domain (other parts from reference TRBV3-1 and TRBJ1-3): DTAVSQTPKYLVTQMGNDKSIKCEQNLGHDTMYWYKQDSKKFLKIMFSYNNKELIINETVPNRFSPKSPDKAHLNLHINSLELGDSAVYFCASSARQGTSGNTIYFGEGSWLTVV.

In this sample, this clonotype turned up many times. The chain is built from TRBV30 and TRBJ1-2; D not certain. With 0 bases removed from V and 4 bases from J, the gap between germline ends came to 9 bases. This CDR3 comprises 13 residues. Germline lookup yields CDR1 GTSNPN and CDR2 SVGIG (reference sequence). CDR3 in amino acids: CAWSVLTRYGYTF. CDR3 coding DNA: TGTGCCTGGAGTGTACTTACTCGCTATGGCTACACCTTC.

This clonotype has more than one count but fewer than ten. V usage is TRBV6-1 and J usage is TRBJ2-1; 10 nucleotides line up with TRBD2. The germline V gene encodes CDR1 MNHNS and CDR2 SASEGT. The CDR3 runs 15 residues. The trim removed 1 base at V and 9 bases at J, leaving 6 bases unmatched. The CDR3 nucleotides read TGTGCCAGCAGTGAAGTCCTAGCGGGGGATGTTGAGCAGTTCTTC. Amino acids: CASSEVLAGDVEQFF.

This clonotype was seen once. The V gene is TRBV12-3 or TRBV12-4, the J gene TRBJ1-4; tentative D call: TRBD1 (5 bases). The V end was cut by 6 bases, the J end by 4 bases, with 12 bases between. The CDR3 consists of 14 residues. In DNA, the CDR3 is TGTGCCAGCAGCAGGGACGTGCATAATGAAAAACTGTTTTTT. It translates to CASSRDVHNEKLFF.

This clonotype was picked up a small number of times. The chain combines TRBV30 with TRBJ1-1; possible D gene TRBD1, 6 bases. V lost 1 base and J lost 0, with 9 bases in between. The CDR3 loop spans 14 amino acids. The germline gives CDR1 GTSNPN, CDR2 SVGIG (reference sequence). The CDR3 DNA reads TGTGCCTGGAGTGGGACAGCTATGAACACTGAAGCTTTCTTT. It yields the protein CAWSGTAMNTEAFF.

This clonotype has a handful of counts. This rearrangement joins TRBV29-1 to TRBJ2-5; D gene unclear. Per the germline V gene, CDR1 is SQVTM and CDR2 is ANQGSEA. The V end lost 4 bases, the J end lost 4 bases, and 10 bases lay between the germline ends. This CDR3 region has 12 residues. The CDR3 reads CSVVGLGETQYF. Here the CDR3 DNA reads TGCAGCGTTGTAGGGCTGGGAGAGACCCAGTACTTC. The full variable domain, with the rest looked up from reference TRBV29-1 and TRBJ2-5, is SAVISQKPSRDICQRGTSLTIQCQVDSQVTMMFWYRQQPGQSLTLIATANQGSEATYESGFVIDKFPISRPNLTFSTLTVSNMSPEDSSIYLCSVVGLGETQYFGPGTRLLVL.

V is TRBV5-1 and J is TRBJ1-2; D unresolved. CDR1 is SGHRS, CDR2 YFSETQ, per germline. Between the trimmed V and J ends, which lost 5 bases and 2 bases, there was a span of 10 bases. The CDR3 runs 13 residues. The CDR3 region has the DNA TGCGCCAGCAGTCGGGAAAGCAACTATGGCTACACCTTC. Translation gives CASSRESNYGYTF.

The CDR3 loop reads CSAPPVGDYEQYF. CDR3 DNA: TGCAGTGCCCCGCCAGTGGGGGATTACGAGCAGTACTTC. This chain joins TRBV20-1 and TRBJ2-7, with D perhaps matching TRBD1 or TRBD2 (5 bases each). V was cut by 6 bases and J by 4 bases, with 16 bases left in between. The CDR3 sequence is 13 residues long. The germline gives CDR1 DFQATT, CDR2 SNEGSKA (reference sequence).

The rearrangement uses TRBV14 and TRBJ1-4, with D unclear. V was cut by 1 base and J by 3 bases, with 12 bases left in between. The CDR3 runs 16 residues. CDR1 and CDR2 from the germline V gene are SGHDN and FVKESK. The CDR3 loop is CASSQAMSPPNEKLFF. CDR3 in DNA: TGTGCCAGCAGCCAAGCGATGAGCCCCCCTAATGAAAAACTGTTTTTT.